Presented here are 26 T cell receptor beta chains from one specimen sequenced in a study of T cell responses to AZD1222 COVID-19 vaccine. Produced via immunoSEQ multiplex PCR; TCRdb's table is partial and in-frame only. The table has some 150,000 clones, roughly 90% seen once. The source material was peripheral blood, sampled 28 days after the second AZD1222 dose. Source of these receptors: an adult who received the AZD1222 COVID-19 vaccine.

J is TRBJ2-5 and V is TRBV5-4; 7 bases map to TRBD1. CDR1 is SGHNT and CDR2 is YYREEE in the germline V gene (reference sequence). The CDR3 is 14 residues long. Trimming took 7 bases from V and 4 from J; bases not matched to a gene: 10. The CDR3 spells CASSADRSGETQYF. CDR3 nucleotides: TGTGCCAGCTCCGCGGACAGGTCAGGAGAGACCCAGTACTTC.

This clone appeared once. The chain uses TRBV5-6 and TRBJ2-7; tentative D call: TRBD1 (6 bases). The V gene's germline CDR1 is SGHDT and CDR2 YYEEEE. The ends were cut back, 0 bases at V and 1 base at J, with 14 bases in the middle. CDR3 length: 16 amino acids. CDR3 residues: CASSLAGTLFSYEQYF. The CDR3 region has the DNA TGTGCCAGCAGCTTGGCAGGGACACTTTTTTCCTACGAGCAGTACTTC.

The V and J genes are TRBV19 and TRBJ2-1; 8 bases are a match to TRBD2. V gave up 1 base and J gave up 3 bases; unmatched junction bases: 11. From germline, CDR1 is LNHDA and CDR2 SQIVND (reference sequence). The length of the CDR3 is 18 residues. CDR3 region: CASSIGRAGGRLYNEQFF. The CDR3 DNA reads TGTGCCAGTAGTATAGGGAGGGCGGGGGGCCGTCTCTACAATGAGCAGTTCTTC.

V is TRBV5-1 and J is TRBJ1-6, with D possibly being TRBD1 (6 bases). V was pared by 9 bases and J by 8 bases, with 18 bases between. There are 14 residues in the CDR3. CDR1 and CDR2 from the germline V gene are SGHRS and YFSETQ. The DNA of the CDR3 is TGCGCCACTGGGGAGGGACAAACAGATTCACCCCTCCACTTT. Its protein is CATGEGQTDSPLHF.

V and J are TRBV19 and TRBJ2-3, with TRBD1 as a possible D gene (5 bases). Germline values: CDR1 LNHDA, CDR2 SQIVND (reference sequence). The V and J ends lost 0 bases and 1 base respectively, with 5 bases between them. The CDR3 has 14 amino acids. CDR3 in DNA: TGTGCCAGTAGTATAGACAGGGGCACAGATACGCAGTATTTT. This translates into CASSIDRGTDTQYF.

This clone was counted a single time. The chain recombines TRBV6-1 with TRBJ1-5, with 8 positions matching TRBD1. Per germline, CDR1 MNHNS and CDR2 SASEGT. The CDR3 consists of 16 residues. V lost 4 bases and J lost 1; bases outside the gene matches: 6. CDR3 sequence (DNA): TGTGCCAGCAGTGCAAAAGACAGGGGAAGCAATCAGCCCCAGCATTTT. Translated: CASSAKDRGSNQPQHF.

V and J are TRBV4-1 and TRBJ1-6, with D tentatively TRBD1 (5 bases). Trimming took off 5 bases at V and 7 bases at J, with 9 bases between the two ends. The CDR3 has 13 residues. Germline CDR1 is MGHRA and CDR2 is YSYEKL. The CDR3 is CASSEGRNSPLHF. CDR3 sequence (DNA): TGCGCCAGCAGCGAGGGGAGAAATTCACCCCTCCACTTT.

V usage is TRBV2 and J usage is TRBJ1-2; D may be TRBD1 (5 bases). Germline lookup yields CDR1 SNHLY and CDR2 FYNNEI. Trimming cost V 6 bases and J 5 bases, with 10 bases left between them. There are 12 residues in the CDR3. The DNA for the CDR3 is TGTGCCAGCAGGGGGGGAGGTTATGGCTACACCTTC. Amino acid sequence: CASRGGGYGYTF.

As DNA, the CDR3 is TGTGCCAGCAGCTTAGAGGGGACAGGGAATTCACCCCTCCACTTT. It encodes CASSLEGTGNSPLHF. V usage is TRBV11-2 and J usage is TRBJ1-6; 9 nucleotides match TRBD1. The ends lost 0 bases at V and 7 bases at J; junction bases unmatched: 1. This CDR3 is built from 15 residues. Germline loops: CDR1 SGHAT, CDR2 FQNNGV.

This clone was observed a few times. The chain couples TRBV7-6 to TRBJ2-3; 8 bases match TRBD2. Germline V gene lookup returns CDR1 SGHVS and CDR2 FNYEAQ. CDR3 size: 16 residues. J was trimmed by 7 bases and V by 0 bases; bases with no gene match: 9. In DNA form, the CDR3 reads TGTGCCAGCAGCTTAGCTGCCGGCGGGGGGCATCATACGCAGTATTTT. It is translated as CASSLAAGGGHHTQYF.

The count of this clone is one. This sequence joins TRBV5-6 and TRBJ1-2; TRBD1 might be the D (5 bases). Trimming cost V 7 bases and J 4 bases, with 11 bases left between them. The germline gives CDR1 SGHDT, CDR2 YYEEEE. The CDR3 extends over 12 amino acids. The CDR3 region has the DNA TGTGCCAGCCACGGGGCTCCCTATGGCTACACCTTC. Protein sequence: CASHGAPYGYTF.

J is TRBJ1-2 and V is TRBV29-1; no firm D call. The germline CDR1 and CDR2 sequences are SQVTM and ANQGSEA. V gave up 6 bases and J gave up 2 bases, with 7 bases separating them. The CDR3 runs 11 residues. The CDR3 sequence: CSVVSNYGYTF. The CDR3 DNA reads TGCAGCGTCGTCTCCAACTATGGCTACACCTTC. The variable domain in full, with the rest retrieved from reference TRBV29-1 and TRBJ1-2, is SAVISQKPSRDICQRGTSLTIQCQVDSQVTMMFWYRQQPGQSLTLIATANQGSEATYESGFVIDKFPISRPNLTFSTLTVSNMSPEDSSIYLCSVVSNYGYTFGSGTRLTVV.

This clone appeared a few times. CDR3 residues: CASSYSTEQEKLFF. CDR3 DNA: TGTGCCAGCAGTTACTCGACGGAGCAGGAAAAACTGTTTTTT. The genes are TRBV6-2 or TRBV6-3 and TRBJ1-4; D remains unclear. Germline CDR1 MNHEY, CDR2 SVGEGT. This CDR3 contains 14 residues. V dropped 0 bases and J dropped 8 bases, with 10 bases sitting between them.

V is TRBV19 and J is TRBJ1-1; 7 bases are a match to TRBD1. Germline CDR1 LNHDA, CDR2 SQIVND (reference sequence). CDR3 size: 14 residues. V lost 5 bases to trimming and J lost 3 bases; unmatched junction nucleotides: 6. This CDR3 reads CASSLGQLHTEAFF. The CDR3 nucleotides are TGTGCCAGTAGTCTGGGACAGCTTCACACTGAAGCTTTCTTT. Full variable domain (missing parts from reference TRBV19 and TRBJ1-1): DGGITQSPKYLFRKEGQNVTLSCEQNLNHDAMYWYRQDPGQGLRLIYYSQIVNDFQKGDIAEGYSVSREKKESFPLTVTSAQKNPTAFYLCASSLGQLHTEAFFGQGTRLTVV.

This chain uses TRBV3-1 (or the pseudogene TRBV3-2) with TRBJ2-7, with D hard to call. This CDR3 has 14 residues. Trimming took off 0 bases at V and 0 bases at J, with 6 bases between the two ends. Germline CDR1 LGHDT, CDR2 YNNKEL (reference sequence). In DNA, the CDR3 is TGTGCCAGCAGCCAAGATCCCAACTCCTACGAGCAGTACTTC. Its translation is CASSQDPNSYEQYF.

A word on this clone: This sample includes further DNA sequences coding for the same CDR3. The gene calls are TRBV18 and TRBJ2-3; D gene ambiguous. The CDR3 runs 12 residues. V lost 3 bases to trimming and J lost 0 bases, with 1 base between them. The germline V gene encodes CDR1 KGHSH and CDR2 LQKENI. The CDR3 here is CASSPSTDTQYF. DNA of the CDR3: TGTGCCAGCTCACCTAGCACAGATACGCAGTATTTT.

The rearrangement uses TRBV6-5 and TRBJ1-1; D is possibly TRBD1 (6 bases). There are 13 residues in the CDR3. Per the germline V gene, CDR1 is MNHEY and CDR2 is SVGAGI. The germline V and J ends were trimmed by 7 bases and 10 bases, with 19 bases remaining between them. The CDR3 DNA sequence: TGTGCCAGCACCCCAACAGGGACGGATTTAGCTTTCTTT. Protein: CASTPTGTDLAFF.

This chain uses TRBV18 with TRBJ2-1; 10 nucleotides match TRBD1. Germline-derived CDR1 and CDR2 are KGHSH and LQKENI. Trimming cost V 1 base and J 8 bases; bases outside gene matches: 14. This CDR3 region has 18 residues. CDR3 DNA: TGTGCCAGCTCACCACAGGGCCTGTCCCGGGACAGGGGCCATGAGCAGTTCTTC. Its protein is CASSPQGLSRDRGHEQFF.

V is TRBV7-2 and J is TRBJ1-3; TRBD1 aligns across 8 bases. Germline loops: CDR1 SGHTA, CDR2 FQGNSA. Trimming took 4 bases from V and 3 from J; bases not matched to a gene: 14. This CDR3 is 18 amino acids long. The CDR3 coding sequence is TGTGCCAGCAGCTCGGGACAGGCCTCCACAATTCTTGGAAACACCATATATTTT. This sequence encodes CASSSGQASTILGNTIYF.

The V and J genes are TRBV18 and TRBJ2-3; D perhaps matches TRBD2 (7 bases). Germline V gives CDR1 KGHSH, CDR2 LQKENI. Deletions cut 2 bases from V and 0 bases from J, with 12 bases between. The CDR3 length is 16 residues. The CDR3, as DNA: TGTGCCAGCTCACCAAAAGGGGGGGATAGCACAGATACGCAGTATTTT. Protein: CASSPKGGDSTDTQYF.

Only one count was recorded for this clone. The chain uses TRBV19 and TRBJ1-5; D remains ambiguous. This CDR3 comprises 14 residues. The V end lost 0 bases, the J end lost 8 bases, and 11 bases lay between the germline ends. Germline CDR1 and CDR2: LNHDA and SQIVND (reference sequence). Here the CDR3 DNA reads TGTGCCAGTAGTATAGAAATGTTCCCGGAGCCCCAGCATTTT. It yields the protein CASSIEMFPEPQHF. The full variable domain, with the rest looked up from reference TRBV19 and TRBJ1-5, is DGGITQSPKYLFRKEGQNVTLSCEQNLNHDAMYWYRQDPGQGLRLIYYSQIVNDFQKGDIAEGYSVSREKKESFPLTVTSAQKNPTAFYLCASSIEMFPEPQHFGDGTRLSIL.

Written as DNA, the CDR3 is TGTGCCAGCAGTTACCCCCCGGGACACCGAAACAATGAGCAGTTCTTC. Encoded protein: CASSYPPGHRNNEQFF. This rearrangement joins TRBV6-5 to TRBJ2-1; perhaps TRBD1 as D (6 bases). The CDR3 runs to 16 residues. CDR1 is MNHEY and CDR2 is SVGAGI in the germline V gene. Trimming pared 2 bases from V and 5 bases from J, leaving 16 bases between.

J is TRBJ1-3 and V is TRBV6-5; D not certain. The CDR3 loop spans 15 amino acids. Trimming took off 2 bases at V and 4 bases at J, with 12 bases between the two ends. CDR1 is MNHEY and CDR2 is SVGAGI in the germline V gene. The CDR3 protein is CASSYGQLQGNTIYF. The DNA for the CDR3 is TGTGCCAGCAGTTACGGCCAGCTCCAGGGAAACACCATATATTTT.

This chain joins TRBV28 and TRBJ1-2, with TRBD1 matching over 11 bases. The CDR3 is 18 amino acids. In germline, CDR1 is MDHEN, CDR2 SYDVKM. J was trimmed by 6 bases and V by 2 bases; bases with no gene match: 14. The CDR3 DNA reads as TGTGCCAGCAGTTTAGGGGGGACAGGGGGATCCCGAGTTCATGGCTACACCTTC. Its protein is CASSLGGTGGSRVHGYTF.

CDR3 residues: CASSLGPLNYGYTF. The CDR3 nucleotides are TGTGCCAGCAGCTTAGGGCCCCTTAACTATGGCTACACCTTC. This chain connects TRBV7-2 to TRBJ1-2; D gene unclear. This CDR3 is built from 14 residues. Germline CDR1 and CDR2: SGHTA and FQGNSA. V was cut by 1 base and J by 1 base, with 7 bases left in between.

V usage is TRBV21-1 and J usage is TRBJ1-1; TRBD1, as called in the table, went unchecked against the DNA. TRBV21-1 is designated a pseudogene. The CDR3 is 16 residues long. The CDR3 region is CASSPPRQGQNTEAFF. CDR3 nucleotides: TGTGCCAGCAGCCCCCCCCGACAGGGGCAGAACACTGAAGCTTTCTTT.